Listed below are T cell receptor beta chains from one sample, sequenced in a study of T cell responses to AZD1222 COVID-19 vaccine. The data were produced by immunoSEQ multiplex PCR, yet TCRdb's version contains in-frame clones alone and is incomplete. Of around 160,000 clones in the sample, 85% to 95% were seen once. The sample here was peripheral blood, taken on day 0 of MenACWY control vaccination. All receptors come from an adult in good health. CDR3s include the opening cysteine and the closing phenylalanine or tryptophan. Each record gives: J gene, D gene, V gene, clone size, CDR3 protein, CDR3 DNA. D genes are given only for firm matches. A row's size may be missing; if present it is once, few, many or a size class.

j_call: TRBJ1-1; d_call: TRBD1; v_call: TRBV9; clone_size: .; cdr3_aa: CASSVAAGQGGYTEAFF; cdr3_nt: TGTGCCAGCAGCGTAGCCGCGGGACAGGGAGGGTACACTGAAGCTTTCTTT
j_call: TRBJ2-7; d_call: .; v_call: TRBV5-1; clone_size: once; cdr3_aa: CASSFQGMGEQYF; cdr3_nt: TGCGCCAGCAGCTTTCAGGGCATGGGCGAGCAGTACTTC
j_call: TRBJ1-4; d_call: .; v_call: TRBV5-1; clone_size: .; cdr3_aa: CASSLSRVGEKLFF; cdr3_nt: TGCGCCAGCAGCTTGTCAAGGGTGGGTGAAAAACTGTTTTTT
j_call: TRBJ1-3; d_call: .; v_call: TRBV6-5; clone_size: .; cdr3_aa: CASSYSGGESGNTIYF; cdr3_nt: TGTGCCAGCAGTTACTCGGGGGGGGAATCTGGAAACACCATATATTTT
j_call: TRBJ1-3; d_call: .; v_call: TRBV3-1/TRBV3-2; clone_size: .; cdr3_aa: CASSQGGSGNTIYF; cdr3_nt: TGTGCCAGCAGCCAAGGGGGGAGTGGAAACACCATATATTTT
j_call: TRBJ1-2; d_call: TRBD1; v_call: TRBV7-9; clone_size: .; cdr3_aa: CASSHKLTGGNYGYTF; cdr3_nt: TGTGCCAGCAGCCACAAACTGACAGGGGGCAACTATGGCTACACCTTC
j_call: TRBJ2-7; d_call: TRBD2; v_call: TRBV28; clone_size: .; cdr3_aa: CASKLSGSSYEQYF; cdr3_nt: TGTGCCAGCAAACTCAGCGGGAGCTCCTACGAGCAGTACTTC
j_call: TRBJ1-1; d_call: .; v_call: TRBV18; clone_size: .; cdr3_aa: CASSHLGQLNTEAFF; cdr3_nt: TGTGCCAGCTCACACTTAGGACAGCTGAACACTGAAGCTTTCTTT
j_call: TRBJ2-3; d_call: TRBD2; v_call: TRBV6-6; clone_size: .; cdr3_aa: CASSPWTSSRLTTDTQYF; cdr3_nt: TGTGCCAGCAGTCCATGGACTAGCAGCCGTCTTACCACAGATACGCAGTATTTT
j_call: TRBJ1-2; d_call: TRBD1; v_call: TRBV18; clone_size: .; cdr3_aa: CASSPRTGELYGYTF; cdr3_nt: TGTGCCAGCTCACCACGCACAGGGGAATTGTATGGCTACACCTTC
j_call: TRBJ1-5; d_call: .; v_call: TRBV30; clone_size: few; cdr3_aa: CAWSAGRGNQPQHF; cdr3_nt: TGTGCCTGGAGTGCTGGGAGGGGTAATCAGCCCCAGCATTTT
j_call: TRBJ2-7; d_call: .; v_call: TRBV7-9; clone_size: .; cdr3_aa: CASRGPGYEQYF; cdr3_nt: TGTGCCAGCCGGGGGCCGGGCTACGAGCAGTACTTC
j_call: TRBJ1-4; d_call: TRBD1; v_call: TRBV10-3; clone_size: .; cdr3_aa: CAIKGGQYEKLFF; cdr3_nt: TGTGCCATCAAGGGGGGACAGTATGAAAAACTGTTTTTT
j_call: TRBJ1-2; d_call: .; v_call: TRBV10-3; clone_size: once; cdr3_aa: CAISEGESVYGYTF; cdr3_nt: TGTGCCATCAGTGAGGGGGAATCGGTCTATGGCTACACCTTC
j_call: TRBJ1-1; d_call: .; v_call: TRBV7-9; clone_size: once; cdr3_aa: CASSLEAAARNTEAFF; cdr3_nt: TGTGCCAGCAGCTTAGAAGCGGCAGCCCGGAACACTGAAGCTTTCTTT
j_call: TRBJ2-1; d_call: TRBD1; v_call: TRBV11-3; clone_size: .; cdr3_aa: CASSLRRGLYNEQFF; cdr3_nt: TGTGCCAGCAGCTTAAGAAGGGGGCTGTACAATGAGCAGTTCTTC
j_call: TRBJ1-6; d_call: .; v_call: TRBV5-1; clone_size: many; cdr3_aa: CASSLAAGRDNSPLHF; cdr3_nt: TGCGCCAGCAGCTTGGCTGCAGGGAGGGATAATTCACCCCTCCACTTT
j_call: TRBJ1-3; d_call: .; v_call: TRBV3-1/TRBV3-2; clone_size: .; cdr3_aa: CASSIGVGTSGNTIYF; cdr3_nt: TGTGCCAGCAGCATTGGTGTAGGGACGTCCGGAAACACCATATATTTT
j_call: TRBJ1-3; d_call: .; v_call: TRBV10-1; clone_size: .; cdr3_aa: CASSPEGTGNTIYF; cdr3_nt: TGCGCCAGCAGCCCAGAAGGGACTGGAAACACCATATATTTT
j_call: TRBJ2-5; d_call: TRBD2; v_call: TRBV18; clone_size: .; cdr3_aa: CASLPGLAGQETQYF; cdr3_nt: TGTGCCAGCTTACCGGGACTAGCGGGCCAAGAGACCCAGTACTTC
j_call: TRBJ1-1; d_call: .; v_call: TRBV19; clone_size: .; cdr3_aa: CASSIPSPLNTEAFF; cdr3_nt: TGTGCCAGTAGTATCCCATCTCCTCTGAACACTGAAGCTTTCTTT
j_call: TRBJ1-1; d_call: .; v_call: TRBV3-1/TRBV3-2; clone_size: .; cdr3_aa: CASSRQLNTEAFF; cdr3_nt: TGTGCCAGCAGCAGACAGTTGAACACTGAAGCTTTCTTT
j_call: TRBJ1-3; d_call: .; v_call: TRBV5-4; clone_size: .; cdr3_aa: CASSRGGSGNTIYF; cdr3_nt: TGTGCCAGCAGCCGAGGGGGATCGGGAAACACCATATATTTT
j_call: TRBJ1-1; d_call: .; v_call: TRBV6-6; clone_size: .; cdr3_aa: CASSPLGGRVNTEAFF; cdr3_nt: TGTGCCAGCAGCCCCCTGGGGGGCAGGGTGAACACTGAAGCTTTCTTT
j_call: TRBJ2-1; d_call: .; v_call: TRBV7-3; clone_size: once; cdr3_aa: CASSPGSYNEQFF; cdr3_nt: TGTGCCAGCAGCCCGGGCTCCTACAATGAGCAGTTCTTC
j_call: TRBJ2-7; d_call: .; v_call: TRBV29-1; clone_size: .; cdr3_aa: CSVLSGFKGGGEQYF; cdr3_nt: TGCAGCGTTCTATCGGGCTTTAAGGGGGGGGGAGAGCAGTACTTC